Listed here are 17 T cell receptor beta chains from one sample, sequenced in a study of siplizumab effects on memory and regulatory T cells. The data were produced by immunoSEQ multiplex PCR, yet TCRdb's version contains in-frame clones alone and is incomplete. The sample holds tens of thousands of clones, about 90% seen once. The sequenced material came from CD8+ T cells sorted from blood. These receptors were collected from a human donor in good health.

This chain connects TRBV4-1 to TRBJ1-4, with 9 bases lining up with TRBD1. The CDR3 totals 14 residues. Germline trimming cut 4 bases from V and 6 bases from J; bases unmatched to any gene: 3. Germline assignment: CDR1 MGHRA and CDR2 YSYEKL. CDR3 residues: CASSPGQGDEKLFF. CDR3 in DNA: TGCGCCAGCAGCCCGGGACAGGGCGATGAAAAACTGTTTTTT.

The gene calls are TRBV4-1 and TRBJ1-1; D is unresolved. CDR1 and CDR2 from the germline V gene are MGHRA and YSYEKL. The length of the CDR3 is 15 residues. Between the trimmed V and J ends, which lost 0 bases and 4 bases, there was a span of 12 bases. CDR3 protein: CASSQDRRGSTEAFF. The CDR3 coding sequence is TGCGCCAGCAGCCAAGATCGGAGAGGGAGCACTGAAGCTTTCTTT.

The V and J genes are TRBV13 and TRBJ2-7; TRBD1 matches 10 bases. Germline lookup yields CDR1 PRHDT and CDR2 FYEKMQ (reference sequence). The CDR3 spans 15 residues. J gave up 6 bases and V 6 bases, and 11 bases lay outside the gene matches. This CDR3 is CASRQKGQGNGEQYF. The CDR3 nucleotides read TGTGCCAGCAGACAAAAGGGACAGGGGAATGGCGAGCAGTACTTC.

The chain links TRBV5-1 to TRBJ1-1; 8 nucleotides line up with TRBD1. The CDR3 length is 14 residues. J was trimmed by 4 bases and V by 1 base; bases with no gene match: 3. Germline V gene sequence: CDR1 SGHRS, CDR2 YFSETQ. CDR3: CASSLNQGATEAFF. For the CDR3, the DNA is TGCGCCAGCAGCTTGAATCAGGGGGCCACTGAAGCTTTCTTT.

The V and J genes are TRBV27 and TRBJ2-7, with 10 bases aligning to TRBD1. V was pared by 3 bases and J by 6 bases, with 8 bases of the junction left unmatched. Germline values: CDR1 MNHEY, CDR2 SMNVEV (reference sequence). The CDR3 totals 15 residues. Written as DNA, the CDR3 is TGTGCCAGCAGTTTCCCTGGACAGGGGGGGGTCGAGCAGTACTTC. This sequence encodes CASSFPGQGGVEQYF.

V is TRBV11-2 and J is TRBJ2-7, with 14 positions matching TRBD2. The trim removed 1 base at V and 7 bases at J, leaving 6 bases unmatched. Germline assignment: CDR1 SGHAT and CDR2 FQNNGV. The CDR3 length is 16 residues. DNA for the CDR3: TGTGCCAGCAGCTTAGCCCTGGGACTAGCGGGAGCGGAGCAGTACTTC. It encodes CASSLALGLAGAEQYF.

The CDR3 is CASSLELAPTYEQYF. The DNA for the CDR3 is TGCGCCAGCAGCTTGGAACTAGCGCCCACCTACGAGCAGTACTTC. V usage is TRBV5-1 and J usage is TRBJ2-7; the match to TRBD2 covers 7 bases. Germline V gene sequence: CDR1 SGHRS, CDR2 YFSETQ. The CDR3 extends over 15 amino acids. Germline trimming cut 0 bases from V and 2 bases from J; bases unmatched to any gene: 5.

The V call is TRBV12-5, the J call TRBJ2-1; unclear D gene. The germline V and J ends were trimmed by 5 bases and 8 bases, with 7 bases remaining between them. Germline V gene sequence: CDR1 LGHNT, CDR2 FRNRAP. This CDR3 has 11 amino acids. The CDR3 DNA is TGTGCTAGTGGTCACCACGATGAGCAGTTCTTC. This translates into CASGHHDEQFF.

This chain joins TRBV9 and TRBJ2-7, with 11 bases that match TRBD2. The V segment lost 0 bases and the J segment 5 bases; nucleotides outside the gene matches: 10. Germline CDR1 is SGDLS and CDR2 is YYNGEE. CDR3 length: 17 residues. Here the CDR3 DNA reads TGTGCCAGCAGCGTAGGAATAGCGGGAGGGCCGGGACACGAGCAGTACTTC. Translation gives CASSVGIAGGPGHEQYF.

This chain connects TRBV6-5 to TRBJ2-7, with 11 positions matching TRBD1. Germline-derived CDR1 and CDR2 are MNHEY and SVGAGI. Germline trimming cut 6 bases from V and 7 bases from J; bases unmatched to any gene: 8. The length of the CDR3 is 14 residues. DNA of the CDR3: TGTGCCAGCAGAACCGGGACAGGGGGGAATGAGCAGTACTTC. This codes for CASRTGTGGNEQYF.

The genes are TRBV11-2 and TRBJ2-1, with no clear D. The germline CDR1 and CDR2 sequences are SGHAT and FQNNGV. The CDR3 is 13 amino acids. Trimming took off 5 bases at V and 6 bases at J, with 11 bases between the two ends. The CDR3: CASSPLSINEQFF. CDR3 DNA: TGTGCCAGCAGCCCCCTCTCGATCAATGAGCAGTTCTTC. Variable domain in full (rest from reference TRBV11-2 and TRBJ2-1): EAGVAQSPRYKIIEKRQSVAFWCNPISGHATLYWYQQILGQGPKLLIQFQNNGVVDDSQLPKDRFSAERLKGVDSTLKIQPAKLEDSAVYLCASSPLSINEQFFGPGTRLTVL.

The V and J genes are TRBV7-6 and TRBJ2-2, with 13 bases lining up with TRBD2. The J segment lost 7 bases and the V segment lost 0 bases, leaving 2 bases of the junction unmatched. The CDR3 has 16 residues. Per germline, CDR1 SGHVS and CDR2 FNYEAQ. CDR3 loop: CASSLALAGGVGELFF. CDR3 DNA: TGTGCCAGCAGCTTAGCACTAGCGGGAGGGGTCGGGGAGCTGTTTTTT.

This clone was seen a single time. The chain couples TRBV5-5 to TRBJ1-2, with 9 bases matching TRBD1. The CDR3 length is 15 residues. The J segment lost 1 base and the V segment lost 4 bases, leaving 5 bases of the junction unmatched. Germline lookup yields CDR1 SGHKS and CDR2 YYEKEE (reference sequence). The CDR3 region is CASSPRQGVNYGYTF. The CDR3 DNA reads TGTGCCAGCAGCCCACGACAGGGGGTTAACTATGGCTACACCTTC. The complete variable domain, with remaining parts taken from reference TRBV5-5 and TRBJ1-2, reads DAGVTQSPTHLIKTRGQQVTLRCSPISGHKSVSWYQQVLGQGPQFIFQYYEKEERGRGNFPDRFSARQFPNYSSELNVNALLLGDSALYLCASSPRQGVNYGYTFGSGTRLTVV.

As to this clone: At one of its ends the junction is not consistent with the germline gene, which may arise from a read error. This sequence joins TRBV4-1 and TRBJ2-7, with 9 bases fitting TRBD1. Germline CDR1 MGHRA, CDR2 YSYEKL. There are 14 residues in the CDR3. The CDR3 sequence: CASSEDRGSYEQYF. Here the CDR3 DNA reads TGCGCCAGCAGCGAAGACAGGGGGTCTTACGAGCAGTACTTC.

V gene TRBV5-4 combines with J gene TRBJ2-7; 10 bases are shared with TRBD2. Germline trimming cut 2 bases from V and 5 bases from J; bases unmatched to any gene: 7. The CDR3 runs to 15 residues. Germline V gene data show CDR1 as SGHNT and CDR2 as YYREEE (reference sequence). The CDR3 nucleotides read TGTGCCAGCAGCTTTAAACTAGCGGGAAAGGACGAGCAGTACTTC. Its protein product is CASSFKLAGKDEQYF.

V gene TRBV30 combines with J gene TRBJ2-7; TRBD1 is a possible D gene (5 bases). This CDR3 is built from 12 residues. V was shortened by 3 bases and J by 4 bases, with 10 bases between the two germline ends. Per the germline V gene, CDR1 is GTSNPN and CDR2 is SVGIG (reference sequence). CDR3 sequence reads: CAWSEQAYEQYF. The CDR3 bases are TGTGCCTGGAGCGAACAGGCGTACGAGCAGTACTTC. Using reference TRBV30 and TRBJ2-7 for the parts outside the CDR3, the full variable domain is SQTIHQWPATLVQPVGSPLSLECTVEGTSNPNLYWYRQAAGRGLQLLFYSVGIGQISSEVPQNLSASRPQDRQFILSSKKLLLSDSGFYLCAWSEQAYEQYFGPGTRLTVT.

CDR3 loop: CASGFVEEQYF. CDR3 DNA: TGTGCCAGCGGGTTCGTCGAGGAGCAGTACTTC. The rearrangement links TRBV6-5 to TRBJ2-7; the D is unclear. The CDR3 loop spans 11 amino acids. The ends were cut back, 8 bases at V and 7 bases at J, with 12 bases in the middle. The V gene's germline CDR1 is MNHEY and CDR2 SVGAGI.